Shown below are 30 T cell receptor beta chains from a single sample sequenced in a study of T-cell reconstitution after alpha-beta-depleted transplantation in children. Preparation of the TCRbeta library was carried out with unique molecular identifiers. Via MiXCR, TCRdb re-called the PCR reads, giving one row per CDR3 protein. The profile shows about 500,000 distinct CDR3 sequences, 32% of them singletons. The sequencing here drew on PBMCs from the stem cell graft donor, taken from the stem cell graft. These receptors came from a human donor who donated a stem cell graft to a child with aplastic anemia.

The table lists this clonotype with a few counts. The rearrangement links TRBV6-2 or TRBV6-3 to TRBJ2-7; TRBD1 is a possible D gene (6 bases). This CDR3 is built from 15 residues. Germline CDR1 is MNHEY and CDR2 is SVGEGT. V lost 5 bases and J 0 bases, leaving 14 bases between the germline ends. The CDR3 here is CASSNLDRYSYEQYF. The CDR3 bases are TGTGCCAGCAGTAACCTAGACAGGTACTCCTACGAGCAGTACTTC.

This sequence joins TRBV6-5 and TRBJ2-1; D is possibly TRBD2 (5 bases). This CDR3 region has 15 residues. CDR1 is MNHEY and CDR2 is SVGAGI in the germline V gene. Deletions cut 2 bases from V and 9 bases from J, with 17 bases between. The CDR3 bases are TGTGCCAGCAGTTACGGCACTAGGAAGGACGCTGAGCAGTTCTTC. This sequence encodes CASSYGTRKDAEQFF.

This clonotype was seen more than once but under ten times. The chain has TRBV18 and TRBJ1-4; maybe TRBD1 (5 bases). This CDR3 has 15 residues. V lost 3 bases to trimming and J lost 3 bases, with 11 bases between them. Germline CDR1 reads KGHSH; CDR2 reads LQKENI. The CDR3 nucleotides read TGTGCCAGCTCACCGAATCAGGGAGCTAATGAAAAACTGTTTTTT. This encodes CASSPNQGANEKLFF.

V and J are TRBV5-3 and TRBJ1-1; TRBD1 agrees at 11 bases. TRBV5-3 is an open reading frame, and its role is uncertain. Trimming removed 3 bases from V and 2 bases from J; junction bases left unmatched: 6. CDR3 length: 16 amino acids. DNA for the CDR3: TGTGCCAGAAGCTCCGGACAGGGGGCAGGTAACACTGAAGCTTTCTTT. This encodes CARSSGQGAGNTEAFF.

This chain joins TRBV29-1 and TRBJ2-7; no clear D gene. Per the germline V gene, CDR1 is SQVTM and CDR2 is ANQGSEA. The CDR3 loop spans 11 amino acids. Trimming pared 3 bases from V and 4 bases from J, leaving 7 bases between. CDR3 amino acids: CSVEGDYEQYF. The CDR3 region has the DNA TGCAGCGTTGAGGGCGATTACGAGCAGTACTTC.

This clonotype was observed a few times. The gene calls are TRBV24-1 and TRBJ2-3, with a weak D call TRBD1 (6 bases). The germline V and J ends were trimmed by 7 bases and 2 bases, with 12 bases remaining between them. In germline, CDR1 is KGHDR, CDR2 SFDVKD. This CDR3 has 14 residues. DNA for the CDR3: TGTGCCACCAGCCTCGGACAGTACACAGATACGCAGTATTTT. It yields the protein CATSLGQYTDTQYF.

In its sample, this clonotype was seen a few times. V and J are TRBV7-6 and TRBJ2-3, with 9 bases lining up with TRBD1. J was trimmed by 3 bases and V by 5 bases; bases with no gene match: 12. The CDR3 is 17 residues long. Germline V gene data show CDR1 as SGHVS and CDR2 as FNYEAQ. The CDR3 region is CASSPGGAGTGTDTQYF. CDR3 nucleotides: TGTGCCAGCAGCCCTGGAGGCGCCGGGACAGGGACAGATACGCAGTATTTT.

This clonotype was counted once. The rearrangement joins TRBV29-1 to TRBJ2-1; D unresolved. Germline lookup yields CDR1 SQVTM and CDR2 ANQGSEA. Trimming removed 5 bases from V and 8 bases from J, with 10 bases in between. The CDR3 extends over 11 amino acids. The CDR3 DNA reads as TGCAGCGTTTCTAAATGGGATGAGCAGTTCTTC. The encoded protein is CSVSKWDEQFF.

The sample holds a few counts of this clonotype. The V gene is TRBV20-1, the J gene TRBJ2-1; 12 bases align to TRBD2. The CDR3 has 17 amino acids. V was clipped by 4 bases and J by 6 bases; unmatched bases: 13. Germline V gene data show CDR1 as DFQATT and CDR2 as SNEGSKA (reference sequence). The DNA of the CDR3 is TGCAGTGCTACACCACTAGCGGGAGGCCCCTCGTTCAATGAGCAGTTCTTC. It is translated as CSATPLAGGPSFNEQFF.

This clonotype was found many times. The chain joins TRBV10-2 to TRBJ1-5; 9 bases align to TRBD1. Losses at the gene ends were 11 bases for V and 4 bases for J; bases not matched to a gene: 3. The CDR3 sequence is 12 residues long. Germline V gives CDR1 WSHSY, CDR2 SAAADI. The CDR3 DNA is TGCGCCGTAGGGACAGGGAATCAGCCCCAGCATTTT. Translating gives CAVGTGNQPQHF.

The sample holds a few counts of this clonotype. V is TRBV12-3 or TRBV12-4 and J is TRBJ1-2; weak D call: TRBD1 (5 bases). The CDR3 spans 12 residues. The germline V and J ends were trimmed by 9 bases and 4 bases, with 12 bases remaining between them. CDR3 sequence (DNA): TGTGCCAGTGGGGGGACTCGCTATGGCTACACCTTC. Amino acids: CASGGTRYGYTF.

This clonotype was detected a few times. The rearrangement joins TRBV5-1 to TRBJ2-1; possibly TRBD1 for D (6 bases). Germline V CDR1 and CDR2: SGHRS, YFSETQ. Between the trimmed V and J ends, which lost 6 bases and 7 bases, there was a span of 23 bases. This CDR3 has 16 amino acids. The CDR3 DNA follows: TGCGCCAGCACCTACGAGGGGCTAGGGGGTAGGAATGAGCAGTTCTTC. Encoded protein: CASTYEGLGGRNEQFF. Full variable domain (missing parts from reference TRBV5-1 and TRBJ2-1): KAGVTQTPRYLIKTRGQQVTLSCSPISGHRSVSWYQQTPGQGLQFLFEYFSETQRNKGNFPGRFSGRQFSNSRSEMNVSTLELGDSALYLCASTYEGLGGRNEQFFGPGTRLTVL.

There are a few counts of this clonotype. V usage is TRBV20-1 and J usage is TRBJ1-2; D is uncertain. The CDR3 consists of 17 residues. V lost 3 bases and J 2 bases, leaving 22 bases between the germline ends. Germline lookup yields CDR1 DFQATT and CDR2 SNEGSKA (reference sequence). The DNA for the CDR3 is TGCAGTGCTAGTGGTGGGAACTTACACTCGCGGAACTATGGCTACACCTTC. This gives the protein CSASGGNLHSRNYGYTF.

This clonotype has just one count. The chain employs TRBV11-2 and TRBJ1-6; 10 nucleotides agree with TRBD1. Trimming cost V 5 bases and J 10 bases; bases outside gene matches: 8. CDR1 and CDR2 from the germline V gene are SGHAT and FQNNGV. CDR3 length equals 15 residues. The CDR3 sequence is CASSVTGTGESPLHF. Here the CDR3 DNA reads TGTGCCAGCAGCGTCACCGGGACAGGGGAATCACCCCTCCACTTT.

This clonotype appeared a few times. This chain uses TRBV7-2 with TRBJ1-2; TRBD1 matches at 8 bases. With 1 base clipped from V and 3 bases from J, the junction kept 4 bases outside the gene matches. Germline CDR1 reads SGHTA; CDR2 reads FQGNSA. The CDR3 is 15 amino acids. The CDR3 here is CASSLGGQGDYGYTF. The CDR3 nucleotides are TGTGCCAGCAGCTTAGGAGGACAGGGAGACTATGGCTACACCTTC.

The J gene is TRBJ2-7, the V gene TRBV9; 7 bases are a match to TRBD1. This CDR3 is 14 amino acids long. Trimming removed 3 bases from V and 5 bases from J; junction bases left unmatched: 8. Germline V lookup: CDR1 SGDLS, CDR2 YYNGEE. The CDR3 loop reads CASSARDRRDEQYF. The CDR3 DNA is TGTGCCAGCAGCGCCCGGGACAGAAGGGACGAGCAGTACTTC.

A few counts support this clonotype. V gene TRBV6-2 or TRBV6-3 combines with J gene TRBJ2-2; maybe TRBD2 (6 bases). Germline CDR1 is MNHEY and CDR2 is SVGEGT. The CDR3 loop spans 15 amino acids. The V end lost 2 bases, the J end lost 6 bases, and 13 bases lay between the germline ends. DNA for the CDR3: TGTGCCAGCAGTTACGTAGGGCGGGAATCCGGGGAGCTGTTTTTT. Its protein is CASSYVGRESGELFF.

The chain carries TRBV20-1 and TRBJ2-7, with 12 bases that match TRBD2. This CDR3 spans 14 amino acids. J gave up 2 bases and V 5 bases, and 4 bases lay outside the gene matches. Per the germline V gene, CDR1 is DFQATT and CDR2 is SNEGSKA (reference sequence). CDR3 in DNA: TGCAGTGCTGCTAGGACTAGCGGGACCTACGAGCAGTACTTC. Translated: CSAARTSGTYEQYF.

The chain couples TRBV20-1 to TRBJ1-1; D gene unclear. Germline V lookup: CDR1 DFQATT, CDR2 SNEGSKA (reference sequence). V lost 3 bases to trimming and J lost 9 bases, with 17 bases between them. CDR3 size: 13 residues. The CDR3 here is CSASLAGQYQAFF. The CDR3 nucleotides read TGCAGTGCTAGCCTTGCAGGCCAGTACCAAGCTTTCTTT.

V and J are TRBV7-8 and TRBJ2-5; 7 bases map to TRBD2. The V and J ends lost 4 bases and 1 base, in that order; junction bases with no gene match: 6. This CDR3 has 15 amino acids. CDR1 and CDR2 (germline): SGHVS, FQNEAQ. The CDR3 is CASSSHGGSQETQYF. In DNA form, the CDR3 reads TGTGCCAGCAGCTCCCACGGGGGGAGCCAAGAGACCCAGTACTTC.

The chain has TRBV7-2 and TRBJ2-7, with D uncertain. Germline values: CDR1 SGHTA, CDR2 FQGNSA. V was shortened by 5 bases and J by 0 bases, with 17 bases between the two germline ends. The CDR3 is 16 residues long. CDR3 protein: CASSPHGSSASYEQYF. CDR3 coding DNA: TGTGCCAGCAGCCCCCATGGATCCTCGGCCTCCTACGAGCAGTACTTC.

This clonotype was detected only a few times. V gene TRBV12-3 or TRBV12-4 combines with J gene TRBJ2-5; 11 bases map to TRBD1. The V gene end was trimmed by 6 bases and the J gene end by 4 bases; junction bases not matched to a gene: 7. The CDR3 consists of 15 residues. CDR3 in amino acids: CASRRTGGGVETQYF. The CDR3 DNA sequence: TGTGCCAGCAGGCGGACAGGGGGCGGGGTAGAGACCCAGTACTTC.

In this sample, this clonotype turned up a few times. The CDR3 protein is CASSPFPGGVVGTEAFF. For the CDR3, the DNA is TGTGCCAGCAGCCCGTTTCCAGGGGGGGTCGTAGGCACTGAAGCTTTCTTT. The V and J genes are TRBV7-2 and TRBJ1-1; TRBD1 aligns across 7 bases. The CDR3 runs to 17 residues. V was pared by 5 bases and J by 4 bases, with 16 bases of the junction left unmatched. Germline CDR1 SGHTA, CDR2 FQGNSA.

This sequence joins TRBV18 and TRBJ2-7; D may correspond to TRBD1 or TRBD2 (5 bases each). V dropped 5 bases and J dropped 7 bases, with 12 bases sitting between them. From germline, CDR1 is KGHSH and CDR2 LQKENI. The CDR3 consists of 12 residues. The CDR3 here is CASSLGTEEQYV. The CDR3 region has the DNA TGTGCCAGCTCATTGGGGACGGAAGAGCAGTACGTC.

V and J are TRBV6-5 and TRBJ1-2; the D gene is possibly TRBD1 (5 bases). CDR1 MNHEY and CDR2 SVGAGI come from the germline V gene. V was clipped by 6 bases and J by 4 bases, with 9 bases between them. This CDR3 has 12 amino acids. CDR3 sequence reads: CASRGDGYGYTF. For the CDR3, the DNA is TGTGCCAGCAGAGGGGACGGCTATGGCTACACCTTC.

The J gene is TRBJ1-3, the V gene TRBV20-1; D not resolved. Germline V lookup: CDR1 DFQATT, CDR2 SNEGSKA (reference sequence). Trimming pared 3 bases from V and 2 bases from J, leaving 8 bases between. The CDR3 extends over 13 amino acids. The CDR3, as DNA: TGCAGTGCTAGCAGGCCCACTGGAAACACCATATATTTT. Translation gives CSASRPTGNTIYF.

This chain uses TRBV28 with TRBJ2-3; D call uncertain. The CDR3 is 15 residues long. Germline values: CDR1 MDHEN, CDR2 SYDVKM. V lost 2 bases to trimming and J lost 0 bases, with 9 bases between them. CDR3 protein: CASSLHRPSTDTQYF. DNA for the CDR3: TGTGCCAGCAGTTTACACAGACCTAGCACAGATACGCAGTATTTT.

This clonotype has a handful of counts. J is TRBJ1-4 and V is TRBV7-2; TRBD1 matches 7 bases. CDR1 is SGHTA, CDR2 FQGNSA, per germline. The J segment lost 12 bases and the V segment lost 4 bases, leaving 11 bases of the junction unmatched. The CDR3 extends over 14 amino acids. CDR3 DNA sequence: TGTGCCAGCAGCTCCTCAGGGGGGCGAAGGGAACTGTTTTTT. Translated: CASSSSGGRRELFF.

J is TRBJ1-5 and V is TRBV6-1; D gene uncertain. CDR3 length: 15 residues. Germline-derived CDR1 and CDR2 are MNHNS and SASEGT. Trimming stripped 3 bases from V and 6 bases from J, with 15 bases between. The CDR3 is CASSDPTTGGQPQHF. The CDR3 coding sequence is TGTGCCAGCAGTGACCCTACGACTGGCGGTCAGCCCCAGCATTTT.

This clonotype was counted a few times. Its ends do not fully match the called genes, so a read error is possible. The CDR3 here is CATYRGGHSSNEQYF. The CDR3 DNA sequence: TGTGCCACCTATCGGGGGGGACACAGCTCCAACGAGCAGTACTTC. J is TRBJ2-7 and V is TRBV6-2 or TRBV6-3, with 8 bases fitting TRBD2. The CDR3 consists of 15 residues. Germline values: CDR1 MNHEY, CDR2 SVGEGT.